A selection of T cell receptor beta chains follows, all from one sample in a study of regulatory T cells in long-lasting Graves disease. One entry per CDR3 protein results from TCRdb running MiXCR on the multiplex PCR reads. Here the sample spans approximately 440,000 distinct CDR3 sequences, about a quarter being singletons. The material was peripheral blood mononuclear cells (PBMCs), obtained when the disease was refractory, from a patient treated with antithyroid drugs. The receptors here all came from a female donor with Graves disease. Each CDR3 is given with its conserved first and last residue. Fields, in order: V gene, J gene, D gene, clone size, CDR3 DNA, CDR3 protein. D genes are given only for firm matches. Rows give clone size only sometimes, using once, few, many, or a class for an expanded clone.

V gene: TRBV6-5; J gene: TRBJ1-5; D gene: NA; clone size: few; CDR3 DNA: TGTGCCAGCAGTAACTCTCAGCCCCAGCATTTT; CDR3 protein: CASSNSQPQHF
V gene: TRBV29-1; J gene: TRBJ2-7; D gene: NA; clone size: NA; CDR3 DNA: TGCAGCGTTGCATCCAGGCTTTCCTACGAGCAGTACTTC; CDR3 protein: CSVASRLSYEQYF
V gene: TRBV6-9; J gene: TRBJ2-2; D gene: NA; clone size: NA; CDR3 DNA: TGTGCCAGCAGATCAGGGGAGCTCACGGGAGTGCCCACCGGGGAGCTGTTTTTT; CDR3 protein: CASRSGELTGVPTGELFF
V gene: TRBV29-1; J gene: TRBJ1-1; D gene: NA; clone size: NA; CDR3 DNA: TGCAGCGTTGAAGAGGGAGTAGGCACTGAAGCTTTCTTT; CDR3 protein: CSVEEGVGTEAFF
V gene: TRBV7-6; J gene: TRBJ2-1; D gene: TRBD2; clone size: NA; CDR3 DNA: TGTGCCAGCAGCTTAATAGTCGTGGCTAGCGGTTACAATGAGCAGTTCTTC; CDR3 protein: CASSLIVVASGYNEQFF
V gene: TRBV20-1; J gene: TRBJ2-3; D gene: NA; clone size: NA; CDR3 DNA: TGCAGTGCTAGAGAGAGAGACTGGGACTCCAAGACAGATACGCAGTATTTT; CDR3 protein: CSARERDWDSKTDTQYF
V gene: TRBV28; J gene: TRBJ1-3; D gene: NA; clone size: NA; CDR3 DNA: TGTGCCAGCAGTTTACCCCCACCCCAGATGCACACCATGTATTTT; CDR3 protein: CASSLPPPQMHTMYF
V gene: TRBV20-1; J gene: TRBJ2-7; D gene: TRBD1; clone size: many; CDR3 DNA: TGCAGTGCCCCAGGGGGCTACGAGCAGTACTTC; CDR3 protein: CSAPGGYEQYF
V gene: TRBV7-2; J gene: TRBJ2-7; D gene: TRBD2; clone size: many; CDR3 DNA: TGTGCCAGCAGCTTTAGCGGGAGTGGCGAGCAGTACTTC; CDR3 protein: CASSFSGSGEQYF
V gene: TRBV30; J gene: TRBJ2-4; D gene: TRBD2; clone size: NA; CDR3 DNA: TGTGCCTGGACCCTAGCGGGAAAAAACATTCAGTACTTC; CDR3 protein: CAWTLAGKNIQYF
V gene: TRBV3-1; J gene: TRBJ1-1; D gene: NA; clone size: many; CDR3 DNA: TGTGCCAGCAGCCAAGTACAGGGAGGTACTGAAGCTTTCTTT; CDR3 protein: CASSQVQGGTEAFF
V gene: TRBV12-3/TRBV12-4; J gene: TRBJ1-2; D gene: NA; clone size: few; CDR3 DNA: TGTGCCAGCCTACGGGGGTCGGGTGGCTACACCTTC; CDR3 protein: CASLRGSGGYTF
V gene: TRBV11-1; J gene: TRBJ1-6; D gene: NA; clone size: many; CDR3 DNA: TGTGCCAGCAGCTACGGACGGAGTAATTCACCCCTCCACTTT; CDR3 protein: CASSYGRSNSPLHF
V gene: TRBV29-1; J gene: TRBJ2-6; D gene: NA; clone size: few; CDR3 DNA: TGCAGCGCCGAAAGCTCTGGGGCCAACGTCCTGACTTTC; CDR3 protein: CSAESSGANVLTF
V gene: TRBV6-1; J gene: TRBJ1-5; D gene: NA; clone size: few; CDR3 DNA: TGTGCCAGCAGGAAAAGAACAGGGACCCTATGGCTATGGCATTTT; CDR3 protein: CASRKRTGTLWLWHF
V gene: TRBV28; J gene: TRBJ2-3; D gene: NA; clone size: NA; CDR3 DNA: TGTGCCAGCAGTTTTCTGGGGTTGGCAGATACGCAGTATTTT; CDR3 protein: CASSFLGLADTQYF
V gene: TRBV5-1; J gene: TRBJ2-7; D gene: TRBD1; clone size: NA; CDR3 DNA: TGCGCCAGCAGCCGTGGACAGGGGAAAGACGAGCAGTACTTC; CDR3 protein: CASSRGQGKDEQYF
V gene: TRBV27; J gene: TRBJ2-7; D gene: NA; clone size: NA; CDR3 DNA: TGTGCCAGCAGTCAAGTGGGCGGGGATAGCTCCTACGAGCAGTACTTC; CDR3 protein: CASSQVGGDSSYEQYF
V gene: TRBV7-2; J gene: TRBJ2-7; D gene: NA; clone size: few; CDR3 DNA: TGTGCCAGCAGCGTCCTAGCGACCTACGAGCAGTACTTC; CDR3 protein: CASSVLATYEQYF
V gene: TRBV27; J gene: TRBJ1-2; D gene: NA; clone size: NA; CDR3 DNA: TGTGCCAGCAGTTGGGGGACCAGGGCGGGTCCCTATGGCTACACCTTC; CDR3 protein: CASSWGTRAGPYGYTF
V gene: TRBV29-1; J gene: TRBJ1-5; D gene: NA; clone size: many; CDR3 DNA: TGCAGCGTTGGACAGCACAATCAGCCCCAGCATTTT; CDR3 protein: CSVGQHNQPQHF
V gene: TRBV30; J gene: TRBJ2-6; D gene: NA; clone size: once; CDR3 DNA: TGTGCCTGGAGTGTCTCTGGGGCCAACGTCCTGACTTTC; CDR3 protein: CAWSVSGANVLTF
V gene: TRBV20-1; J gene: TRBJ1-1; D gene: TRBD1; clone size: NA; CDR3 DNA: TGCAGTGCTACGCAGGGGGTGAACACTGAAGCTTTCTTT; CDR3 protein: CSATQGVNTEAFF
V gene: TRBV7-9; J gene: TRBJ1-4; D gene: NA; clone size: NA; CDR3 DNA: TGTGCCAGCAGCTTACATTTTGGGAAAACTAATGAAAAACTGTTTTTT; CDR3 protein: CASSLHFGKTNEKLFF
V gene: TRBV6-1; J gene: TRBJ2-4; D gene: TRBD2; clone size: few; CDR3 DNA: TGTGCCAGCAGTACAAGACTAGCGACAGCCAAAAACATTCAGTACTTC; CDR3 protein: CASSTRLATAKNIQYF
V gene: TRBV20-1; J gene: TRBJ2-5; D gene: NA; clone size: NA; CDR3 DNA: TGCAGTGCTAGCGGCGCGGGGCAAGAGACCCAGTACTTC; CDR3 protein: CSASGAGQETQYF
V gene: TRBV29-1; J gene: TRBJ1-2; D gene: NA; clone size: many; CDR3 DNA: TGCAGCGTTGATGGGGGGCCTAACTATGGCTACACCTTC; CDR3 protein: CSVDGGPNYGYTF
V gene: TRBV20-1; J gene: TRBJ2-7; D gene: TRBD1; clone size: few; CDR3 DNA: TGCAGTGCTAGAGATGACAGGGCTCTTTACGAGCAGTACTTC; CDR3 protein: CSARDDRALYEQYF
V gene: TRBV7-9; J gene: TRBJ1-1; D gene: NA; clone size: few; CDR3 DNA: TGTGCCAGCAGCCAACAACAGCGGAACACTGAAGCTTTCTTT; CDR3 protein: CASSQQQRNTEAFF
V gene: TRBV4-3; J gene: TRBJ1-2; D gene: NA; clone size: few; CDR3 DNA: TGCGCCAGCAGCCAAGCCGGAAGGGCCTATGGCTACACCTTC; CDR3 protein: CASSQAGRAYGYTF
V gene: TRBV28; J gene: TRBJ1-1; D gene: NA; clone size: many; CDR3 DNA: TGTGCCAGCAGGAAACAGGGTAGGAACACTGAAGCTTTCTTT; CDR3 protein: CASRKQGRNTEAFF
V gene: TRBV15; J gene: TRBJ2-1; D gene: NA; clone size: NA; CDR3 DNA: TGTGCCACCAGCAGAGAGACCCTTTCCTACAATGAGCAGTTCTTC; CDR3 protein: CATSRETLSYNEQFF
V gene: TRBV2; J gene: TRBJ2-1; D gene: TRBD2; clone size: NA; CDR3 DNA: TGTGCCAGCAGTGAAGCCCAGGGAGCGGGAATAGAGTTCTTC; CDR3 protein: CASSEAQGAGIEFF
V gene: TRBV30; J gene: TRBJ1-4; D gene: NA; clone size: NA; CDR3 DNA: TGTGCCTGGAGGCGACGTCAGCTAGGTGAAAAACTGTTTTTT; CDR3 protein: CAWRRRQLGEKLFF
V gene: TRBV6-1; J gene: TRBJ2-7; D gene: NA; clone size: few; CDR3 DNA: TGTGCCAGCAGTCCCATTAAGACTAATGTGGAGCAGTACTTC; CDR3 protein: CASSPIKTNVEQYF
V gene: TRBV12-3/TRBV12-4; J gene: TRBJ2-7; D gene: TRBD1; clone size: many; CDR3 DNA: TGTGCCAGCAGTTCTCGACAGGGGGTTTTCTACGAGCAGTACTTC; CDR3 protein: CASSSRQGVFYEQYF